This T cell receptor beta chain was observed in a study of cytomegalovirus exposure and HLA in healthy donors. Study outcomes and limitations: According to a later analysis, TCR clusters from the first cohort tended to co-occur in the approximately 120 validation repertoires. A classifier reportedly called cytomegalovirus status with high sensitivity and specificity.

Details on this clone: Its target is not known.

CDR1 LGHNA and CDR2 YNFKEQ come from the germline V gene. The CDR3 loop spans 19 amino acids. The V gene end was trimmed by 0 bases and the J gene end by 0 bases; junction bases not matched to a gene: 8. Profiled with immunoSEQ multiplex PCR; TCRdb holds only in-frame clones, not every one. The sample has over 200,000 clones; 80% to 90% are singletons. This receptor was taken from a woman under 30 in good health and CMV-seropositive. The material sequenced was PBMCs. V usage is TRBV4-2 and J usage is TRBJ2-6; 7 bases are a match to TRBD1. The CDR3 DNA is TGTGCCAGCAGCCAAGAGACAGGGACCTTGCTCTCTGGGGCCAACGTCCTGACTTTC. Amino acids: CASSQETGTLLSGANVLTF.